The clone carrying this T cell receptor (beta chain) showed up just once. Per germline, CDR1 SGHDN and CDR2 FVKESK. The CDR3 totals 13 residues. V lost 0 bases and J lost 11, with 11 bases in between. RNA amounts of about 0.5 to 1 ug underwent reverse transcription with random hexamers. TCRdb processed the immunoSEQ multiplex PCR reads anew with MiXCR; each CDR3 protein has one entry. Of under 200,000 distinct CDR3 sequences detected, approximately 96% appear once; the ten largest clones hold 0.075% to 0.1%. Sequencing of TCR beta was performed on blood CD8+ and CD4+ T cells. This entry comes from a study of CD8 T cells in Susac syndrome.

The chain combines TRBV14 with TRBJ1-5; D gene ambiguous. The sequence was obtained from a human donor with Susac syndrome. Sample: CD4+ T cells from PBMCs. CDR3 sequence reads: CASSQDGLETQHF. CDR3 coding DNA: TGTGCCAGCAGCCAAGACGGCCTGGAGACCCAGCATTTT.